These 27 T cell receptor beta chains were all obtained from the same sample, sequenced in a study of T cell repertoires in cytomegalovirus infection. TCRdb ran MiXCR on the reads and lists one entry per CDR3 protein. The sample records about 180,000 distinct CDR3 sequences, approximately 18% being singletons. The sequencing sample was made of CD8+ T cells from PBMCs. These receptors all come from a human donor in good health (CMV status not recorded). Some clones in this sample may be carry-over from other donors' samples.

The chain recombines TRBV25-1 with TRBJ2-7; D is uncertain. CDR1 and CDR2 (germline): MGHDK, SYGVNS. CDR3 size: 12 residues. Trimming pared 3 bases from V and 4 bases from J, leaving 7 bases between. CDR3 in amino acids: CASSESAYEQYF. In nucleotides, the CDR3 is TGTGCCAGCAGTGAGTCTGCGTACGAGCAGTACTTC.

This clonotype was observed a few times. The junction does not match germline at one end; this may be a read error. This chain joins TRBV7-9 and TRBJ2-1; maybe TRBD2 (6 bases). Germline V CDR1 and CDR2: SEHNR, FQNEAQ (reference sequence). The length of the CDR3 is 12 residues. Written as DNA, the CDR3 is TGTGCCAGCAGCCGGGCGGGGAATGAGCAGCTCTTC. It codes for CASSRAGNEQLF. Supplemented by reference TRBV7-9 and TRBJ2-1, the full variable domain reads DTGVSQNPRHKITKRGQNVTFRCDPISEHNRLYWYRQTLGQGPEFLTYFQNEAQLEKSRLLSDRFSAERPKGSFSTLEIQRTEQGDSAMYLCASSRAGNEQLFGPGTRLTVL.

This clonotype was recorded a few times. This chain connects TRBV20-1 to TRBJ1-1; 8 nucleotides line up with TRBD1. Germline V gene sequence: CDR1 DFQATT, CDR2 SNEGSKA (reference sequence). After removal of 0 bases from V and 5 bases from J, the junction contained 5 bases not matched to a gene. CDR3 length: 14 residues. CDR3 bases: TGCAGTGCTAGAGATACAGGGGGAGGGACTGAAGCTTTCTTT. Protein sequence: CSARDTGGGTEAFF.

The rearrangement links TRBV2 to TRBJ2-7; TRBD1 matches at 9 bases. The CDR3 sequence is 13 residues long. Germline V gene sequence: CDR1 SNHLY, CDR2 FYNNEI. With V trimmed by 10 bases and J by 2 bases, 6 bases remained unmatched. The DNA for the CDR3 is TGTGCCACATCTCGACAGGGGGCCTACGAGCAGTACTTC. It specifies CATSRQGAYEQYF.

This clonotype has just one count. V is TRBV29-1 and J is TRBJ2-7; no clear D gene. Germline V gives CDR1 SQVTM, CDR2 ANQGSEA. The CDR3 is 14 amino acids. Trimming stripped 1 base from V and 6 bases from J, with 16 bases between. CDR3 sequence reads: CSVEGQLRPLEQYF. In DNA form, the CDR3 reads TGCAGCGTTGAAGGTCAGCTCCGTCCCCTCGAGCAGTACTTC.

The sample holds many counts of this clonotype. The CDR3 loop is CASSESQTLNTEAFF. The DNA of the CDR3 is TGTGCCAGCAGTGAGTCCCAAACCTTGAACACTGAAGCTTTCTTT. V gene TRBV2 combines with J gene TRBJ1-1; D gene ambiguous. Germline V gives CDR1 SNHLY, CDR2 FYNNEI. The CDR3 totals 15 residues. V was pared by 3 bases and J by 0 bases, with 11 bases between.

Turning to this clonotype: The junction shows a germline mismatch at one end, possibly a read error. The genes are TRBV6-2 or TRBV6-3 and TRBJ2-7, with a tentative D call TRBD2 (6 bases). CDR1 and CDR2 from the germline V gene are MNHEY and SVGEGT. The CDR3 spans 15 residues. Here the CDR3 reads CASSHSRTTLGEQYF. As DNA, the CDR3 is TGTGCCAGCAGTCACTCCCGGACTACTCTGGGCGAGCAGTACTTC.

The chain has TRBV15 and TRBJ2-3; D is unresolved. This CDR3 comprises 12 residues. V was shortened by 0 bases and J by 8 bases, with 6 bases between the two germline ends. Germline V gene lookup returns CDR1 LNHNV and CDR2 YYDKDF (reference sequence). CDR3 amino acids: CATSREDRTQYF. CDR3 nucleotide sequence: TGTGCCACCAGCAGAGAGGATCGTACGCAGTATTTT.

This clonotype showed up just a few times. This sequence joins TRBV6-2 or TRBV6-3 and TRBJ1-1; 10 bases are a match to TRBD1. With V trimmed by 4 bases and J by 1 base, 6 bases remained unmatched. Germline V lookup: CDR1 MNHEY, CDR2 SVGEGT. The CDR3 loop spans 16 amino acids. CDR3: CASSWDRGSRNTEAFF. The CDR3 DNA follows: TGTGCCAGCAGTTGGGACAGGGGTTCGAGGAACACTGAAGCTTTCTTT.

The chain couples TRBV12-3 or TRBV12-4 to TRBJ2-3, with 11 bases that match TRBD2. The trim removed 5 bases at V and 6 bases at J, leaving 10 bases unmatched. The CDR3 extends over 16 amino acids. CDR3 amino acids: CASSLRLAGPQDTQYF. CDR3 nucleotides: TGTGCCAGCAGTCTCAGACTAGCGGGGCCGCAGGATACGCAGTATTTT.

The chain recombines TRBV12-3 or TRBV12-4 with TRBJ2-7; maybe TRBD2 (5 bases). The V end was cut by 2 bases, the J end by 3 bases, with 14 bases between. The CDR3 runs to 15 residues. CDR3 bases: TGTGCCAGCAGTTTAAGCGGTTCGGTAAACTACGAGCAGTACTTC. This translates into CASSLSGSVNYEQYF.

Only a few counts were recorded for this clonotype. V usage is TRBV6-2 or TRBV6-3 and J usage is TRBJ2-1; unclear D gene. Trimming stripped 5 bases from V and 1 base from J, with 24 bases between. Germline V gene lookup returns CDR1 MNHEY and CDR2 SVGEGT. The CDR3 totals 19 residues. For the CDR3, the DNA is TGTGCCAGCAGTCCGACCTACAGTGACTCCTTCAGGTCCTACAATGAGCAGTTCTTC. It translates to CASSPTYSDSFRSYNEQFF.

The table lists this clonotype with a few counts. The V and J genes are TRBV29-1 and TRBJ1-2; no definite D call. Germline V gene sequence: CDR1 SQVTM, CDR2 ANQGSEA. Trimming removed 3 bases from V and 2 bases from J, with 7 bases in between. CDR3 size: 12 residues. CDR3 in DNA: TGCAGCGTTGAGGACGGAAACTATGGCTACACCTTC. Translated, it gives CSVEDGNYGYTF.

The sample holds a few counts of this clonotype. This chain connects TRBV7-9 to TRBJ2-1; D might be TRBD1 or TRBD2, each matching 5 bases. Germline V lookup: CDR1 SEHNR, CDR2 FQNEAQ (reference sequence). This CDR3 has 16 residues. V was cut by 1 base and J by 9 bases, with 19 bases left in between. CDR3 in DNA: TGTGCCAGCAGCTTAGGGTCTCGGGACCCAGGGATTGAGCAGTTCTTC. It yields the protein CASSLGSRDPGIEQFF.

This clonotype appeared a few times. CDR3 sequence: CSASPRTGDRDTQYF. CDR3 nucleotides: TGCAGTGCTAGTCCCCGGACAGGGGATAGGGATACGCAGTATTTT. The chain combines TRBV20-1 with TRBJ2-3, with TRBD1 matching 9 bases. V shed 3 bases and J 6 bases; nucleotides not matched to a gene: 10. The CDR3 consists of 15 residues. Looked up from germline, CDR1 is DFQATT and CDR2 is SNEGSKA (reference sequence).

The rearrangement links TRBV6-2 or TRBV6-3 to TRBJ1-5; D not certain. The V and J ends lost 5 bases and 2 bases respectively, with 7 bases between them. The CDR3 contains 13 residues. CDR1 and CDR2 (germline): MNHEY, SVGEGT. CDR3 sequence (DNA): TGTGCCAGCAGTAGGAGCGGCAATCAGCCCCAGCATTTT. Translation: CASSRSGNQPQHF.

The V call is TRBV7-8, the J call TRBJ1-1; 7 bases fit TRBD1. There are 15 residues in the CDR3. CDR1 is SGHVS, CDR2 FQNEAQ, per germline. V dropped 2 bases and J dropped 4; count of bases not matched to a gene: 7. CDR3 sequence (DNA): TGTGCCAGCAGCTTAACTCGAGGGGGCGGCACTGAAGCTTTCTTT. The encoded protein is CASSLTRGGGTEAFF. Supplemented by reference TRBV7-8 and TRBJ1-1, the full variable domain reads GAGVSQSPRYKVAKRGQDVALRCDPISGHVSLFWYQQALGQGPEFLTYFQNEAQLDKSGLPSDRFFAERPEGSVSTLKIQRTQQEDSAVYLCASSLTRGGGTEAFFGQGTRLTVV.

The V gene is TRBV6-2 or TRBV6-3, the J gene TRBJ2-7; the match to TRBD1 covers 7 bases. The CDR3 consists of 15 residues. Germline V gives CDR1 MNHEY, CDR2 SVGEGT. Losses at the gene ends were 5 bases for V and 3 bases for J; bases not matched to a gene: 10. CDR3 protein: CASSHPPTGNYEQYF. Written as DNA, the CDR3 is TGTGCCAGCAGTCACCCACCGACAGGGAACTACGAGCAGTACTTC.

This clonotype was found a few times. The V gene is TRBV9, the J gene TRBJ2-7, with unresolved D. Germline CDR1 SGDLS, CDR2 YYNGEE. V was pared by 0 bases and J by 2 bases, with 6 bases between. The CDR3 contains 13 residues. CDR3: CASSVDNAYEQYF. CDR3 sequence (DNA): TGTGCCAGCAGCGTAGATAATGCCTACGAGCAGTACTTC. Looking up the rest from reference TRBV9 and TRBJ2-7 gives the full variable domain: DSGVTQTPKHLITATGQRVTLRCSPRSGDLSVYWYQQSLDQGLQFLIQYYNGEERAKGNILERFSAQQFPDLHSELNLSSLELGDSALYFCASSVDNAYEQYFGPGTRLTVT.

The chain employs TRBV4-3 and TRBJ2-5; D might be TRBD1 (5 bases). The V end lost 0 bases, the J end lost 0 bases, and 11 bases lay between the germline ends. The CDR3 consists of 16 residues. Germline CDR1 reads LGHNA; CDR2 reads YSLEER. The CDR3 DNA sequence: TGCGCCAGCAGCCAAGATTGGGGCAGAGACCAAGAGACCCAGTACTTC. This translates into CASSQDWGRDQETQYF.

This clonotype showed up many times. The rearrangement joins TRBV7-2 to TRBJ2-4; D unresolved. The CDR3 has 13 residues. Trimming took 3 bases from V and 8 from J, leaving 11 bases between them. In germline, CDR1 is SGHTA, CDR2 FQGNSA. Here the CDR3 reads CASSFSLRDIQYF. The CDR3 DNA reads as TGTGCCAGCAGCTTCTCGTTAAGGGACATTCAGTACTTC.

The chain combines TRBV6-2 or TRBV6-3 with TRBJ1-1; no definite D call. Germline loops: CDR1 MNHEY, CDR2 SVGEGT. The CDR3 length is 12 residues. Trimming pared 11 bases from V and 3 bases from J, leaving 13 bases between. CDR3 nucleotides: TGTGCCCGCGGGCGGTTTGACACTGAAGCTTTCTTT. It codes for CARGRFDTEAFF.

The V call is TRBV14, the J call TRBJ2-1; no clear D gene. This CDR3 has 14 amino acids. Germline V lookup: CDR1 SGHDN, CDR2 FVKESK. Trimming removed 3 bases at V and 6 bases at J, with 12 bases between. The CDR3 coding sequence is TGTGCCAGCAGCCAGCGCTCTCCGGGCAATGAGCAGTTCTTC. Protein sequence: CASSQRSPGNEQFF.

This chain uses TRBV25-1 with TRBJ1-5, with TRBD1 identical over 8 bases. With V trimmed by 2 bases and J by 4 bases, 4 bases remained unmatched. Germline V gives CDR1 MGHDK, CDR2 SYGVNS. This CDR3 has 15 residues. The CDR3 sequence: CASSEGQGANQPQHF. CDR3 coding DNA: TGTGCCAGCAGTGAAGGGCAGGGGGCGAATCAGCCCCAGCATTTT.

The rearrangement links TRBV7-8 to TRBJ1-5; 12 nucleotides agree with TRBD1. The CDR3 has 19 amino acids. The germline gives CDR1 SGHVS, CDR2 FQNEAQ. The trim removed 4 bases at V and 4 bases at J, leaving 14 bases unmatched. The CDR3 protein is CASSSRTRDRGQRNQPQHF. Written as DNA, the CDR3 is TGTGCCAGCAGCTCACGGACCCGGGACAGGGGGCAGAGGAATCAGCCCCAGCATTTT.

This clonotype was seen more than once but under ten times. The chain links TRBV11-2 to TRBJ1-2; no clear D. With 5 bases removed from V and 7 bases from J, the gap between germline ends came to 11 bases. The CDR3 is 12 residues long. Germline CDR1 SGHAT, CDR2 FQNNGV. The CDR3 loop is CASSLEGRGYTF. The CDR3 DNA reads as TGTGCCAGCAGCCTCGAGGGCCGTGGCTACACCTTC.

The V and J genes are TRBV7-6 and TRBJ1-2; D gene unclear. Deletions cut 1 base from V and 0 bases from J, with 9 bases between. The germline CDR1 and CDR2 sequences are SGHVS and FNYEAQ. The CDR3 consists of 15 residues. The CDR3 is CASSLVREANYGYTF. CDR3 nucleotides: TGTGCCAGCAGCTTAGTGAGGGAAGCTAACTATGGCTACACCTTC.